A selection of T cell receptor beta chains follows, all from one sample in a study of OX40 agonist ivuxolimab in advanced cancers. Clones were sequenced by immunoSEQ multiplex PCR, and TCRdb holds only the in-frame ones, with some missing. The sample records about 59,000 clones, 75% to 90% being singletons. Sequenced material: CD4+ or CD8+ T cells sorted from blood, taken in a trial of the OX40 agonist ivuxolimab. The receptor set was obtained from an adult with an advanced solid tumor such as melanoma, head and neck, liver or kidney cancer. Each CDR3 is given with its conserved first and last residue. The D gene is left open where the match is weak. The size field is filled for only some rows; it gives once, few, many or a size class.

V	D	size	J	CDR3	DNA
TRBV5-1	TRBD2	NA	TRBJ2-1	CASSLAPGFLAGSYNEQFF	TGCGCCAGCAGCTTGGCCCCAGGGTTCCTAGCGGGGTCCTACAATGAGCAGTTCTTC
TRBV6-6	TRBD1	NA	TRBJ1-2	CASRRDRDNYGYTF	TGTGCCAGCAGGCGGGACAGGGACAACTATGGCTACACCTTC
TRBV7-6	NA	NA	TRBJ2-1	CASSSDWRGGEQFF	TGTGCCAGCAGCTCCGACTGGCGGGGTGGTGAGCAGTTCTTC
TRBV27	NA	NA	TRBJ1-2	CASSPIPTGRGNGYTF	TGTGCCAGCAGTCCGATACCTACAGGGAGGGGGAATGGCTACACCTTC
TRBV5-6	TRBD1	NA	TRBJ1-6	CASSPTGADSPLHF	TGTGCCAGCAGCCCTACAGGGGCTGATTCACCCCTCCACTTT
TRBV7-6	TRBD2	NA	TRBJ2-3	CASSYTTGLGTDTQYF	TGTGCCAGCAGTTACACAACGGGACTAGGAACAGATACGCAGTATTTT
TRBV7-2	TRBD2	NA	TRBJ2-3	CASSATSGGADTQYF	TGTGCCAGCAGCGCTACTAGCGGGGGGGCAGATACGCAGTATTTT
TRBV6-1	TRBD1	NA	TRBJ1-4	CASSGSSGGNEKLFF	TGTGCCAGCAGTGGATCCTCAGGGGGGAATGAAAAACTGTTTTTT
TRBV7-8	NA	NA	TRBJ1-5	CASSLARVPQHF	TGTGCCAGCAGCTTAGCCAGGGTGCCCCAGCATTTT
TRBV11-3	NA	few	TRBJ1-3	CASSLSGVGNTIYF	TGTGCCAGCAGCTTATCCGGTGTGGGAAACACCATATATTTT
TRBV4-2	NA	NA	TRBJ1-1	CASSQDGGNTEAFF	TGTGCCAGCAGCCAAGACGGCGGAAACACTGAAGCTTTCTTT
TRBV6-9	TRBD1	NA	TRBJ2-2	CASSFSSRTGGHTGELFF	TGTGCCAGCAGTTTCTCCTCCCGGACAGGGGGCCACACCGGGGAGCTGTTTTTT
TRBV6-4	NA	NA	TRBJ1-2	CASSGAAGGYTF	TGTGCCAGCAGTGGGGCCGCCGGTGGCTACACCTTC
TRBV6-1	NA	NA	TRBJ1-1	CASSVDFNTEAFF	TGTGCCAGCAGTGTCGACTTTAACACTGAAGCTTTCTTT
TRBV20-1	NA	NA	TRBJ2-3	CSASTQYF	TGCAGTGCCTCTACGCAGTATTTT
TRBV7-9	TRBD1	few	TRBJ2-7	CASRPRQGAVDEQYF	TGTGCCAGCAGACCCCGACAGGGGGCGGTGGACGAGCAGTACTTC
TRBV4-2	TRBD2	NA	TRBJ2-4	CASSQEIVAGGLAKNIQYF	TGTGCCAGCAGCCAAGAGATAGTAGCGGGGGGGTTAGCCAAAAACATTCAGTACTTC
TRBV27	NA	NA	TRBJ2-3	CASIRDYRRTDTQYF	TGTGCCAGCATCAGAGACTACCGCCGCACAGATACGCAGTATTTT
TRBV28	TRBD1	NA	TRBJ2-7	CASSRGTGSYEQYF	TGTGCCAGCAGTCGTGGGACAGGCTCCTACGAGCAGTACTTC
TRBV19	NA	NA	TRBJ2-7	CASSRDLPGRDEQYF	TGTGCCAGTAGTAGGGACCTCCCAGGGCGGGACGAGCAGTACTTC
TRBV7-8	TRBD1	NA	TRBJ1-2	CASSLEGGVNGYTF	TGTGCCAGCAGCTTGGAAGGGGGCGTCAATGGCTACACCTTC
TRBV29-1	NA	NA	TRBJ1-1	CSVSSRAYYTEAFF	TGCAGCGTCTCGAGTAGAGCTTATTACACTGAAGCTTTCTTT
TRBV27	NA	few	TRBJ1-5	CASSYRDTNQPQHF	TGTGCCAGCAGTTACCGGGACACGAATCAGCCCCAGCATTTT
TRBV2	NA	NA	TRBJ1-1	CASKRQDTEAFF	TGTGCCAGTAAAAGGCAGGACACTGAAGCTTTCTTT
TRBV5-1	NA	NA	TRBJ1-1	CASSRARVGTEAFF	TGCGCCAGCAGCCGTGCCAGGGTAGGAACTGAAGCTTTCTTT
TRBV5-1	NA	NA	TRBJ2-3	CASSLPTDTQYF	TGCGCCAGCAGCTTGCCTACAGATACGCAGTATTTT
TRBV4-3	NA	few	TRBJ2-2	CASSPRLTGTNTGELFF	TGCGCCAGCAGCCCGCGATTGACCGGAACGAACACCGGGGAGCTGTTTTTT
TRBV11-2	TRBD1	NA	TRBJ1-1	CASSLVRGFTEAFF	TGTGCCAGCAGCTTAGTCAGGGGGTTCACTGAAGCTTTCTTT
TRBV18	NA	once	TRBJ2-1	CASSPRGGAVYNEQFF	TGTGCCAGCTCACCAAGAGGCGGGGCCGTCTACAATGAGCAGTTCTTC
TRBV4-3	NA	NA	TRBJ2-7	CASSQGPPGEQYF	TGCGCCAGCAGCCAAGGACCTCCTGGTGAGCAGTACTTC
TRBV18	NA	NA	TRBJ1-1	CASSPPITQFTEAFF	TGTGCCAGCTCACCACCAATAACACAGTTCACTGAAGCTTTCTTT
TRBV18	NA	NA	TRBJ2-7	CASSTKNEGEQYF	TGTGCCAGCTCAACCAAAAATGAAGGCGAGCAGTACTTC
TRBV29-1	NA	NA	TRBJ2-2	CSAGRLENTGELFF	TGCAGCGCCGGGAGACTGGAGAACACCGGGGAGCTGTTTTTT
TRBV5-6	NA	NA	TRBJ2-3	CASSPNTGSDEDTQYF	TGTGCCAGCAGCCCGAATACGGGGTCGGACGAAGATACGCAGTATTTT
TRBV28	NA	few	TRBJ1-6	CASAEGGAGNNSPLHF	TGTGCCAGCGCTGAGGGGGGAGCGGGAAATAATTCACCCCTCCACTTT
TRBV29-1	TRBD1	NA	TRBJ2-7	CSVGDRGTREQYF	TGCAGCGTTGGTGACAGGGGTACCAGGGAGCAGTACTTC
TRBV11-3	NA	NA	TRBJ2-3	CASSLGRGSDTQYF	TGTGCCAGCAGCTTAGGTAGGGGGTCAGATACGCAGTATTTT
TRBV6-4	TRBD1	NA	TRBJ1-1	CASSPDRGDQAFF	TGTGCCAGCAGCCCTGACAGGGGGGATCAAGCTTTCTTT
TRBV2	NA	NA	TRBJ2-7	CASSEDETHEQYF	TGTGCCAGCAGTGAAGATGAAACCCACGAGCAGTACTTC
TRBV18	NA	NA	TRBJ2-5	CASSPGETQYF	TGTGCCAGCTCACCAGGGGAGACCCAGTACTTC
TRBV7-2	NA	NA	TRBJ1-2	CASSSTGVYGYTF	TGTGCCAGCAGCTCAACGGGGGTCTATGGCTACACCTTC
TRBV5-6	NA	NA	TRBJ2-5	CASSLGALETQYF	TGTGCCAGCAGCCTAGGAGCTTTGGAGACCCAGTACTTC
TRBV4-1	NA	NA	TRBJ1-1	CASSQTGAFTEAFF	TGCGCCAGCAGCCAAACGGGAGCGTTCACTGAAGCTTTCTTT
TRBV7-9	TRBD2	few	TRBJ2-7	CASSYGTSGFEQYF	TGTGCCAGCAGCTACGGGACTAGCGGGTTCGAGCAGTACTTC
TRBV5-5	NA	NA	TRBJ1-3	CASSLDGNTIYF	TGTGCCAGCAGCTTGGATGGAAACACCATATATTTT